The entry below gives a single T cell receptor (beta chain) sequence along with its context. The protocol was immunoSEQ multiplex PCR, while the TCRdb copy is restricted to in-frame clones and leaves out a portion. The sample lists 150,000 to 200,000 clones; 75% to 90% were seen once. The source of the sample is a study of blood T cell repertoires in COVID-19. Whole-study context: Donors in the United States, Italy and Spain gave samples during acute or convalescent COVID-19. PBMCs, B-cell-depleted T cells, or T cells were the source of the cDNA or gDNA that made up the material.

This receptor was obtained from a human donor with acute or convalescent COVID-19. The donor label of this sample is uncertain. Source material: peripheral blood.

In nucleotides, the CDR3 is TGTGCCGGGGGACTGGTAGATACGCAGTATTTT. Translating it yields CAGGLVDTQYF. V and J are TRBV2 and TRBJ2-3; possible D gene TRBD2, 6 bases. Germline values: CDR1 SNHLY, CDR2 FYNNEI. V was pared by 11 bases and J by 5 bases, with 11 bases between. The CDR3 consists of 11 residues.